This T cell receptor (beta chain) was captured by sequencing in a study of blood T cells in healthy people across ages (dated by TCRdb to the mid-2010s). Regarding the research as a whole: In model experiments, template switching captured roughly one uniquely barcoded TCR beta cDNA molecule for every two T cells. To track age-related changes in TCR beta repertoire diversity, the study relied on deep sequencing normalized with unique cDNA molecular identifiers. The donors were split into four age groups: young (average about 15 years), middle-aged (39), aged (more than 60) and long-lived (roughly 77). Two additional independent replicas of 1 million unique cDNA reads from the same blood draw were analyzed for two donors (one aged 18 to 29 and one aged 80 or older). Beyond this particular receptor, the publication reports: Observed TCR beta diversity per million T cells fell roughly linearly with age, and a significant reduction was already apparent by age roughly 40. Total diversity estimates from one million sequenced T cells were considered lower bounds and underestimates. Observed TCR beta diversity correlated strongly with the percentage of naive T cells measured by flow cytometry. Bulk unsorted PBMC profiling prevented conclusive comparison of naive and antigen-experienced compartments. The long-lived group showed more naive CD4+ T cells, fewer expanded clones and increased TCR diversity than the aged group, suggesting age selection. Donor CMV infection status was unknown, potentially confounding age-related changes in expanded clonotypes.

Receptor libraries were prepared by 5' RACE. The sequencer listed for this sample is Illumina HiSeq 2500. A second about 7 to 11 cycle PCR used a sample-barcoded 5' primer and a J-beta primer mix. A unique molecular identifier was introduced onto each TCR beta cDNA molecule by a template-switch 5' adaptor carrying 12 random nucleotides. Each sample yielded at least 2.5 million CDR3-containing paired-end reads. The Mint cDNA synthesis kit, primed by a TRBC-specific oligonucleotide, was used to synthesize first-strand cDNA from all RNA. Following uracil-DNA glycosylase treatment, a first 18-cycle PCR with universal primers M1SS and BC2_uni_R was performed on all cDNA. The authors processed their data as follows. For normalization, 1 million high-quality reads, each with a distinct molecular identifier, were randomly selected from each sample. Reads sharing molecular identifiers were discarded rather than binned into consensus sequences. CDR3 identification, clonotype clustering and error correction used MiTCR with a Q25 quality threshold and the strictest error-elimination algorithm. A nonparametric unseen species model using Euler transformation provided a lower-bound estimate of total TCR beta diversity. TCRdb's own reprocessing of the public reads used fastp at Q25 and MiXCR and kept productive beta chains. For every CDR3 protein sequence, its rows merge into one entry that carries the most common genes and DNA. TCRdb assigned the V and J calls; the authors' analysis was not used. The sample table shows about 780,000 distinct CDR3 sequences, and roughly 25% are seen once. The ten largest clones add up to 3% of the sample.

The 35 to 40 donors, aged about 6 to 95 years, were systemically healthy Caucasian individuals from Russia. Around 10 milliliters of peripheral blood were drawn from each donor into EDTA-treated Vacutainer tubes. Ficoll-Paque density-gradient centrifugation was used to isolate PBMCs, with at least 7 million per sample. Total RNA was extracted from PBMCs with Trizol reagent, with at least 6 micrograms obtained per sample. Naive CD45RAhigh/CD27high T cell percentages were measured by flow cytometry on a PBMC aliquot from every donor. Taken from the germline V gene, the CDR1 and CDR2 loops are SGHRS and YFSETQ. A distance of 14 bases separates the germline ends of V and J, which lose 2 bases and 2 bases respectively. The CDR3 measures 16 amino acids from cysteine to phenylalanine. The only DNA kept is the CDR3, 48 bases in frame from the first base. This clonotype was seen a few times. There is no known antigen for this receptor. No base quality values were provided; no much bigger clone lies one nucleotide off.

These records were also assigned to another study, of T cells of mothers and their children. The second paper further reports: Donors were nine systemically healthy Caucasian individuals: three mothers and their six children. cDNA synthesis consumed the entire amount of extracted RNA, loaded at around 1.4 ug RNA in each 15 ul reaction. Sample barcodes and 2-4 random nucleotides were added via the M1S primer in the second PCR. Over 9.5 million TCR beta CDR3 reads were obtained for each mother, and around 2.7 million reads were obtained for each child. TCR recombination output is similarly shaped by thymic selection in related and unrelated pairs, with a minor effect exerted by inherited differences. Normalized repertoire overlap in related mother-child pairs was always slightly higher than in unrelated mother-child pairs, but the difference was never significant. Persistent microchimeric T cell clones were not detected, at a sensitivity of approximately 100 clones per million clonotypes. To look for features that set related mother-child pairs apart from unrelated individuals, the researchers ran deep NGS to compare the TCR beta repertoires of mothers and children. Mothers averaged about 40 +/- 4 years of age and children averaged around 10 +/- 4 years. After adapters were ligated using NEBNext reagents, the libraries underwent 100+100 nt paired-end sequencing on an Illumina HiSeq 2000. To avoid cross-contamination, the mother libraries and the child libraries were prepared a month apart and sequenced in separate runs. For each donor, between roughly 500,000 and 2,300,000 distinct TCR beta clonotypes were identified. Naive TCR beta clonotypes were estimated from low-frequency clonotypes matched to each donor's FACS-determined naive share, without sorting.

The source is a boy aged 10-17 years in good health. The V and J genes are TRBV5-1 and TRBJ2-1, and TRBD2 may be the D gene, going by 7 matching bases. The sequenced material came from blood. The CDR3 protein sequence reads: CASSLQQGGAYNEQFF. Read as DNA, the sequence is TGCGCCAGCAGCTTACAACAGGGAGGGGCCTACAATGAGCAGTTCTTC. Outside the CDR3, residues come from the reference TRBV5-1 and TRBJ2-1 proteins, so the full variable domain is: KAGVTQTPRYLIKTRGQQVTLSCSPISGHRSVSWYQQTPGQGLQFLFEYFSETQRNKGNFPGRFSGRQFSNSRSEMNVSTLELGDSALYLCASSLQQGGAYNEQFFGPGTRLTVL.